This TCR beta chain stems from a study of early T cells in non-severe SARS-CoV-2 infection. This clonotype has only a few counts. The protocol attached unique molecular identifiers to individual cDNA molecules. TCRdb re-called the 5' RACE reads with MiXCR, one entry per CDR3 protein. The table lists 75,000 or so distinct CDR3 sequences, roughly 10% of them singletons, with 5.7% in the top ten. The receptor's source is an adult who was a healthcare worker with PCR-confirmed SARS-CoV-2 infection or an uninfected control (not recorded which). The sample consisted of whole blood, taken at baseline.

The chain's CDR3 is CSVTKTRAGEQYF. For the CDR3, the DNA is TGCAGCGTTACGAAGACACGGGCGGGCGAGCAGTACTTC. This rearrangement joins TRBV29-1 to TRBJ2-7, with D tentatively TRBD2 (5 bases). Trimming removed 5 bases from V and 6 bases from J, with 17 bases in between. The CDR3 consists of 13 residues. Per germline, CDR1 SQVTM and CDR2 ANQGSEA.